Each of the 6 T cell receptor beta chains below was sequenced from the same sample in a study of vaccination effects on CD4 cells after COVID-19. The antigens of these receptors remain unknown. Sequencing used immunoSEQ multiplex PCR; TCRdb keeps in-frame clones, though not all of them. The sample carries approximately 78,000 clones, about 80% recorded once. ViraFEST expansion of antigen-specific CD4+ T cells with viral peptide pools preceded sequencing. Following culture for roughly 10 days, CD4+ T cells were isolated. The participants, recipients of two vaccine doses, got either BNT162b2 or mRNA-1273. The source material was CD4+ T cells from PBMCs cultured with HCoV-229E spike peptides, sampled after COVID-19 vaccination. These receptors were obtained from a human donor who received a COVID-19 vaccine.

The rearrangement links TRBV15 to TRBJ1-1; 8 bases fit TRBD1. This CDR3 region has 15 residues. Trimming at V came to 4 bases and at J to 5 bases, leaving 9 bases not matched to a gene. Germline lookup yields CDR1 LNHNV and CDR2 YYDKDF (reference sequence). CDR3 region: CATSMNRGSWTEAFF. The CDR3 coding sequence is TGTGCCACCAGCATGAACAGGGGGTCGTGGACTGAAGCTTTCTTT.

The chain has TRBV19 and TRBJ2-2, with TRBD2 matching 8 bases. The V gene end was trimmed by 3 bases and the J gene end by 2 bases; junction bases not matched to a gene: 8. This CDR3 spans 17 amino acids. The germline CDR1 and CDR2 sequences are LNHDA and SQIVND (reference sequence). CDR3 protein: CASSITPGLANTGELFF. CDR3 coding DNA: TGTGCCAGTAGTATCACCCCTGGACTAGCAAACACCGGGGAGCTGTTTTTT. The full variable domain, with the rest looked up from reference TRBV19 and TRBJ2-2, is DGGITQSPKYLFRKEGQNVTLSCEQNLNHDAMYWYRQDPGQGLRLIYYSQIVNDFQKGDIAEGYSVSREKKESFPLTVTSAQKNPTAFYLCASSITPGLANTGELFFGEGSRLTVL.

The chain has TRBV12-3 or TRBV12-4 and TRBJ1-1; D uncertain. This CDR3 region has 12 residues. The ends were cut back, 8 bases at V and 6 bases at J, with 13 bases in the middle. DNA of the CDR3: TGTGCCAGCGCGGACGCTTACGCTGAAGCTTTCTTT. It translates to CASADAYAEAFF.

V gene TRBV4-1 combines with J gene TRBJ2-6; 10 bases line up with TRBD2. Germline-derived CDR1 and CDR2 are MGHRA and YSYEKL. V lost 4 bases to trimming and J lost 0 bases; unmatched junction nucleotides: 3. The CDR3 is 17 amino acids. The CDR3 coding sequence is TGCGCCAGCAGCCCTAGCGGGGGTAGCTCTGGGGCCAACGTCCTGACTTTC. Residues: CASSPSGGSSGANVLTF.

The chain has TRBV7-2 and TRBJ2-5; 7 bases agree with TRBD2. The CDR3 is 14 residues long. In germline, CDR1 is SGHTA, CDR2 FQGNSA. The V segment lost 5 bases and the J segment 5 bases; nucleotides outside the gene matches: 8. The CDR3 protein is CASSPGREFETQYF. The CDR3 DNA is TGTGCCAGCAGCCCAGGGAGGGAATTTGAGACCCAGTACTTC. The full variable domain, completed using reference TRBV7-2 and TRBJ2-5, is GAGVSQSPSNKVTEKGKDVELRCDPISGHTALYWYRQSLGQGLEFLIYFQGNSAPDKSGLPSDRFSAERTGGSVSTLTIQRTQQEDSAVYLCASSPGREFETQYFGPGTRLLVL.

This clone was seen a few times. The chain joins TRBV7-9 to TRBJ2-3; maybe TRBD1 (5 bases). Germline values: CDR1 SEHNR, CDR2 FQNEAQ (reference sequence). The CDR3 spans 13 residues. Deletions cut 1 base from V and 4 bases from J, with 6 bases between. In DNA form, the CDR3 reads TGTGCCAGCAGCTTAGTGGGGCCAGATACGCAGTATTTT. It codes for CASSLVGPDTQYF.